The 13 T cell receptor beta chains in this list originate from one sample, sequenced in a study of blood T cell repertoires in COVID-19 (dated by TCRdb to 2019 to 2021). The protocol used for the library was the immunoSEQ multiplex PCR assay. TCRdb took this table from immuneACCESS and kept in-frame rearrangements with V and J called. Such tables lack part of the clones; where checked against another copy, unresolved V genes explain under half of the gap, and the rest is unexplained. The sample table contains some 150,000 clones; only one count was recorded for roughly 86% of them. The ten largest clones represent roughly 2.1% of the sample. Sequencing was done on a sample of peripheral blood. The receptors here all came from a human donor in a cohort sampled during active COVID-19.

The J gene is TRBJ2-2, the V gene TRBV27; TRBD2 matches 8 bases. Germline lookup yields CDR1 MNHEY and CDR2 SMNVEV (reference sequence). This CDR3 contains 14 residues. The V gene end was trimmed by 7 bases and the J gene end by 4 bases; junction bases not matched to a gene: 5. Written as DNA, the CDR3 is TGTGCCAGCACCGGACTAGCTGGCACCGGGGAGCTGTTTTTT. Its protein is CASTGLAGTGELFF.

This clone has a handful of counts. The chain employs TRBV7-2 and TRBJ1-1, with TRBD1 as a possible D gene (5 bases). CDR1 and CDR2 from the germline V gene are SGHTA and FQGNSA. The CDR3 spans 15 residues. The V end was cut by 2 bases, the J end by 1 base, with 11 bases between. The CDR3 sequence: CASSLWGGENTEAFF. The CDR3 DNA reads TGTGCCAGCAGCTTATGGGGCGGAGAGAACACTGAAGCTTTCTTT. The complete variable domain, with remaining parts taken from reference TRBV7-2 and TRBJ1-1, reads GAGVSQSPSNKVTEKGKDVELRCDPISGHTALYWYRQSLGQGLEFLIYFQGNSAPDKSGLPSDRFSAERTGGSVSTLTIQRTQQEDSAVYLCASSLWGGENTEAFFGQGTRLTVV.

This sequence joins TRBV2 and TRBJ1-3, with D possibly matching TRBD1 (5 bases). CDR1 and CDR2 (germline): SNHLY, FYNNEI. V lost 1 base, J lost 4 bases, and 14 bases lay in between. The CDR3 is 16 amino acids. CDR3 nucleotide sequence: TGTGCCAGCAGTGAAGGGGGCGGCGGAGGGGGAAACACCATATATTTT. Protein: CASSEGGGGGGNTIYF.

The rearrangement uses TRBV5-4 and TRBJ2-1; 9 positions match TRBD2. CDR1 and CDR2 from the germline V gene are SGHNT and YYREEE (reference sequence). With 1 base clipped from V and 7 bases from J, the junction kept 6 bases outside the gene matches. This CDR3 region has 15 residues. This CDR3 reads CASSLTAGGQNEQFF. CDR3 bases: TGTGCCAGCAGCTTGACGGCGGGGGGGCAAAATGAGCAGTTCTTC.

The chain uses TRBV7-8 and TRBJ1-6; the D gene is possibly TRBD1 (6 bases). The CDR3 extends over 12 amino acids. From germline, CDR1 is SGHVS and CDR2 FQNEAQ. V was pared by 5 bases and J by 10 bases, with 9 bases between. The CDR3 sequence: CASSPQGSPLHF. The CDR3 DNA follows: TGTGCCAGCAGCCCACAGGGATCACCCCTCCACTTT. The full variable domain, its missing parts supplied by reference TRBV7-8 and TRBJ1-6, is GAGVSQSPRYKVAKRGQDVALRCDPISGHVSLFWYQQALGQGPEFLTYFQNEAQLDKSGLPSDRFFAERPEGSVSTLKIQRTQQEDSAVYLCASSPQGSPLHFGNGTRLTVT.

V usage is TRBV6-4 and J usage is TRBJ2-1; D is perhaps TRBD1 (5 bases). V dropped 4 bases and J dropped 0 bases, with 13 bases sitting between them. Germline CDR1 reads MRHNA; CDR2 reads SNTAGT. CDR3 length equals 16 residues. CDR3 loop: CASSAQGLSSYNEQFF. In DNA form, the CDR3 reads TGTGCCAGCAGTGCCCAGGGCCTGAGCTCCTACAATGAGCAGTTCTTC.

V is TRBV7-2 and J is TRBJ2-4; D is undetermined. The V end lost 5 bases, the J end lost 4 bases, and 18 bases lay between the germline ends. The CDR3 has 16 amino acids. Germline CDR1 is SGHTA and CDR2 is FQGNSA. The CDR3 DNA sequence: TGTGCCAGCAGCCCGACCCCGGGTCAGCAAAAAAACATTCAGTACTTC. Protein: CASSPTPGQQKNIQYF.

The V and J genes are TRBV4-2 and TRBJ1-5; D is perhaps TRBD1 (6 bases). The CDR3 is 15 residues long. Germline V gene lookup returns CDR1 LGHNA and CDR2 YNFKEQ. V was clipped by 0 bases and J by 2 bases, with 8 bases between them. CDR3: CASSQEYRGNQPQHF. In nucleotides, the CDR3 is TGTGCCAGCAGCCAAGAATACAGGGGCAATCAGCCCCAGCATTTT.

The chain combines TRBV6-5 with TRBJ2-5; D perhaps matches TRBD1 (6 bases). The CDR3 spans 15 residues. V lost 5 bases and J lost 2, with 15 bases in between. CDR1 MNHEY and CDR2 SVGAGI come from the germline V gene. CDR3 nucleotide sequence: TGTGCCAGCAGTCAGGTCCGGACAGTTCAAGAGACCCAGTACTTC. This sequence encodes CASSQVRTVQETQYF.

The V call is TRBV7-2, the J call TRBJ2-7; TRBD2 might be the D (6 bases). The CDR3 has 15 residues. Between the trimmed V and J ends, which lost 5 bases and 2 bases, there was a span of 16 bases. Germline values: CDR1 SGHTA, CDR2 FQGNSA. The CDR3 protein is CASSVGLAPTYEQYF. CDR3 bases: TGTGCCAGCAGCGTCGGCCTAGCGCCAACCTACGAGCAGTACTTC.

The V call is TRBV10-3, the J call TRBJ1-2; 10 nucleotides align to TRBD1. With 7 bases clipped from V and 4 bases from J, the junction kept 9 bases outside the gene matches. This CDR3 contains 15 residues. Germline V gene lookup returns CDR1 ENHRY and CDR2 SYGVKD. The CDR3 sequence is CAITPETGGGYGYTF. The CDR3, as DNA: TGTGCCATCACCCCGGAGACAGGGGGCGGCTATGGCTACACCTTC.

The V gene is TRBV14, the J gene TRBJ1-2, with TRBD1 identical over 8 bases. Germline V CDR1 and CDR2: SGHDN, FVKESK. V lost 6 bases to trimming and J lost 0 bases; unmatched junction nucleotides: 9. The CDR3 has 16 amino acids. The CDR3 loop is CASSPGGTGANYGYTF. The CDR3 nucleotides read TGTGCCAGCAGTCCTGGAGGGACAGGCGCTAACTATGGCTACACCTTC.

The J gene is TRBJ1-5, the V gene TRBV10-1; D gene unclear. This CDR3 has 16 residues. V was pared by 3 bases and J by 0 bases, with 12 bases between. CDR1 is WNHNN, CDR2 SYGVQD, per germline (reference sequence). CDR3 residues: CASSDTGVYSNQPQHF. The CDR3 nucleotides are TGCGCCAGCAGTGACACCGGGGTATATAGCAATCAGCCCCAGCATTTT.